Listed below are T cell receptor beta chains from one sample, sequenced in a study of CD8 T cells in Susac syndrome. A single record per CDR3 protein comes from TCRdb applying MiXCR to the immunoSEQ multiplex PCR reads. The sample includes about 210,000 distinct CDR3 sequences, about 95% of them seen just once. Specimen: CD4+ T cells from PBMCs. These receptors were collected from a human donor with multiple sclerosis. CDR3s include the opening cysteine and the closing phenylalanine or tryptophan. The D gene is left open where the match is weak. Only part of the rows carry a size: once, few, many, or a class if the clone is expanded.

v_call: TRBV20-1; j_call: TRBJ1-1; clone_size: -; d_call: -; cdr3_nt: TGCAGTGCTAGAGACGGGAGACAGAACACTGAAGCTTTCTTT; cdr3_aa: CSARDGRQNTEAFF
v_call: TRBV9; j_call: TRBJ2-2; clone_size: -; d_call: TRBD2; cdr3_nt: TGTGCCAGCAGCGTAGCCCTAAGGACCCGGGGGGGAGGGAACACCGGGGAGCTGTTTTTT; cdr3_aa: CASSVALRTRGGGNTGELFF
v_call: TRBV20-1; j_call: TRBJ2-3; clone_size: -; d_call: TRBD1; cdr3_nt: TGCAGTGCCCGCCCGGGACAGGGAAGTACGCAGTATTTT; cdr3_aa: CSARPGQGSTQYF
v_call: TRBV18; j_call: TRBJ1-5; clone_size: few; d_call: -; cdr3_nt: TGTGCCAGCTCACCTCCGACAGGGCCCCAGCATTTT; cdr3_aa: CASSPPTGPQHF
v_call: TRBV30; j_call: TRBJ1-5; clone_size: -; d_call: -; cdr3_nt: TGTGCCTGGAGTGTACGAGGAGGGGATCAGCCCCAGCATTTT; cdr3_aa: CAWSVRGGDQPQHF
v_call: TRBV5-1; j_call: TRBJ2-3; clone_size: -; d_call: TRBD2; cdr3_nt: TGCGCCAGCAGCTTGGACAGACTAGCATGGGATACGCAGTATTTT; cdr3_aa: CASSLDRLAWDTQYF
v_call: TRBV20-1; j_call: TRBJ2-1; clone_size: -; d_call: -; cdr3_nt: TGCAGTGCTAGACGTGTAGAGGGTGCCAATGAGCAGTTCTTC; cdr3_aa: CSARRVEGANEQFF
v_call: TRBV14; j_call: TRBJ2-5; clone_size: once; d_call: -; cdr3_nt: TGTGCCAGCAGCCAAGGTTCTGGACTAAATCAAGAGACCCAGTACTTC; cdr3_aa: CASSQGSGLNQETQYF
v_call: TRBV29-1; j_call: TRBJ2-3; clone_size: -; d_call: -; cdr3_nt: TGCAGCGTTGCGGAGACAGATACGCAGTATTTT; cdr3_aa: CSVAETDTQYF
v_call: TRBV27; j_call: TRBJ1-4; clone_size: -; d_call: -; cdr3_nt: TGTGCCAGCAGTAACACACGGGGAAAACTGTTTTTT; cdr3_aa: CASSNTRGKLFF
v_call: TRBV29-1; j_call: TRBJ1-4; clone_size: -; d_call: -; cdr3_nt: TGCAGCGTTGAAGGCGAAAAACTGTTTTTT; cdr3_aa: CSVEGEKLFF
v_call: TRBV20-1; j_call: TRBJ2-7; clone_size: -; d_call: -; cdr3_nt: TGCAGTGCTACACGACTAGCCTACGAGCAGTACTTC; cdr3_aa: CSATRLAYEQYF
v_call: TRBV15; j_call: TRBJ2-5; clone_size: -; d_call: -; cdr3_nt: TGTGCCACCAGCAGAGATAGAGGGTCCCCGACCCAGTACTTC; cdr3_aa: CATSRDRGSPTQYF
v_call: TRBV3-1; j_call: TRBJ2-1; clone_size: -; d_call: -; cdr3_nt: TGTGCCAGCAGCGGGACGTCCTCCTACAATGAGCAGTTCTTC; cdr3_aa: CASSGTSSYNEQFF
v_call: TRBV6-6; j_call: TRBJ2-1; clone_size: -; d_call: -; cdr3_nt: TGTGCCAGCAGTCCACAGGGAGATGAGCAGTTCTTC; cdr3_aa: CASSPQGDEQFF
v_call: TRBV20-1; j_call: TRBJ1-1; clone_size: -; d_call: -; cdr3_nt: TGCAGTGCCGAAGGGGAGGTAAGAAGGACTGAAGCTTTCTTT; cdr3_aa: CSAEGEVRRTEAFF
v_call: TRBV12-3/TRBV12-4; j_call: TRBJ2-7; clone_size: once; d_call: -; cdr3_nt: TGTGCCAGCAGCCTAGGGCCCTCCTACGAGCAGTACTTC; cdr3_aa: CASSLGPSYEQYF
v_call: TRBV15; j_call: TRBJ1-1; clone_size: -; d_call: -; cdr3_nt: TGTGCCACCAGCAGAGAAGAGTGGAGACGAGCTTTCTTT; cdr3_aa: CATSREEWRRAFF
v_call: TRBV2; j_call: TRBJ2-1; clone_size: -; d_call: -; cdr3_nt: TGTGCCAGCAGTTCAGGGATAAGCTCCTACAATGAGCAGTTCTTC; cdr3_aa: CASSSGISSYNEQFF
v_call: TRBV24-1; j_call: TRBJ2-1; clone_size: once; d_call: -; cdr3_nt: TGTGCCACCAGTGATCACACAGGGAGGACAAGCGAGCAGTTCTTC; cdr3_aa: CATSDHTGRTSEQFF
v_call: TRBV28; j_call: TRBJ1-1; clone_size: -; d_call: -; cdr3_nt: TGTGCCAGCAGCCTGACAGCTCTGAACACTGAAGCTTTCTTT; cdr3_aa: CASSLTALNTEAFF
v_call: TRBV19; j_call: TRBJ2-1; clone_size: few; d_call: -; cdr3_nt: TGTGCCAGTAGTGTGGGGACCGCCTACAATGAGCAGTTCTTC; cdr3_aa: CASSVGTAYNEQFF
v_call: TRBV20-1; j_call: TRBJ1-1; clone_size: -; d_call: -; cdr3_nt: TGCAGTGCCGCCCTGACCCAGAACACTGAAGCTTTCTTT; cdr3_aa: CSAALTQNTEAFF
v_call: TRBV20-1; j_call: TRBJ1-2; clone_size: -; d_call: -; cdr3_nt: TGCAGTGCTAGAGTTGAGGTTCTTGGCTACACCTTC; cdr3_aa: CSARVEVLGYTF
v_call: TRBV7-2; j_call: TRBJ2-5; clone_size: once; d_call: -; cdr3_nt: TGTGCCAGCATCCTTATCCCGGCCGCGGGCGTAGAGACCCAGTACTTC; cdr3_aa: CASILIPAAGVETQYF
v_call: TRBV29-1; j_call: TRBJ2-1; clone_size: -; d_call: TRBD1; cdr3_nt: TGCAGCGGGTTGGATCGGAAGGGGGCCGGCTACAATGAGCAGTTCTTC; cdr3_aa: CSGLDRKGAGYNEQFF
v_call: TRBV20-1; j_call: TRBJ2-7; clone_size: -; d_call: TRBD1; cdr3_nt: TGCAGTGCTAGGTCTGGACAGGGCTACGAGCAGTACTTC; cdr3_aa: CSARSGQGYEQYF
v_call: TRBV6-1; j_call: TRBJ1-1; clone_size: once; d_call: -; cdr3_nt: TGTGCCAGCAGGTCACAGGCCAACACTGAAGCTTTCTTT; cdr3_aa: CASRSQANTEAFF
v_call: TRBV3-1; j_call: TRBJ1-5; clone_size: -; d_call: -; cdr3_nt: TGTGCCAGCAGCCAAGGGTTGGAGGGTAGCAATCAGCCCCAGCATTTT; cdr3_aa: CASSQGLEGSNQPQHF
v_call: TRBV7-2; j_call: TRBJ2-3; clone_size: -; d_call: -; cdr3_nt: TGTGCCAGCAGCTTCCAGGGCTGGGGCACAGATACGCAGTATTTT; cdr3_aa: CASSFQGWGTDTQYF
v_call: TRBV29-1; j_call: TRBJ1-1; clone_size: -; d_call: TRBD1; cdr3_nt: TGCAGCGTCTCGGACAGGACCGCCACTGAAGCTTTCTTT; cdr3_aa: CSVSDRTATEAFF
v_call: TRBV11-2; j_call: TRBJ2-7; clone_size: once; d_call: TRBD1; cdr3_nt: TGTGCCAGCAGCCTATTAGGGACAGGGCCGTCCGAGCAGTACTTC; cdr3_aa: CASSLLGTGPSEQYF
v_call: TRBV7-2; j_call: TRBJ2-5; clone_size: once; d_call: TRBD2; cdr3_nt: TGTGCCAGCAGGGAGCTAGCGGGGGGACAAGAGACCCAGTACTTC; cdr3_aa: CASRELAGGQETQYF
v_call: TRBV12-3/TRBV12-4; j_call: TRBJ2-3; clone_size: -; d_call: TRBD2; cdr3_nt: TGTGCCAGCAGTTTAGGATCTAGCGGGGGCACAGATACGCAGTATTTT; cdr3_aa: CASSLGSSGGTDTQYF
v_call: TRBV7-9; j_call: TRBJ1-1; clone_size: -; d_call: TRBD1; cdr3_nt: TGTGCCAGCAGCTTAGCGGACAGGGAGAACACTGAAGCTTTCTTT; cdr3_aa: CASSLADRENTEAFF
v_call: TRBV12-5; j_call: TRBJ2-2; clone_size: -; d_call: -; cdr3_nt: TGTGCTAGTGTCCTGGGGGGGCCCACCGGGGAGCTGTTTTTT; cdr3_aa: CASVLGGPTGELFF
v_call: TRBV5-1; j_call: TRBJ2-1; clone_size: -; d_call: -; cdr3_nt: TGCGCCAGCAGCACATCCGGGACTGCGTCCTACAATGAGCAGTTCTTC; cdr3_aa: CASSTSGTASYNEQFF
v_call: TRBV9; j_call: TRBJ2-4; clone_size: -; d_call: TRBD1; cdr3_nt: TGTGCCAGCAGCCCCCCCGGGACAGGGGAAAACATTCAGTACTTC; cdr3_aa: CASSPPGTGENIQYF
v_call: TRBV20-1; j_call: TRBJ2-5; clone_size: -; d_call: -; cdr3_nt: TGCAGTGCTCGTGCAGCGCCTTTAGGGGAGACCCAGTACTTC; cdr3_aa: CSARAAPLGETQYF
v_call: TRBV20-1; j_call: TRBJ2-5; clone_size: once; d_call: TRBD2; cdr3_nt: TGCAGTGCTAGAGAGGGAGCGGGGGTAGAGACCCAGTACTTC; cdr3_aa: CSAREGAGVETQYF
v_call: TRBV20-1; j_call: TRBJ1-2; clone_size: -; d_call: -; cdr3_nt: TGCAGTGCTAGGTCGATAGGGCCCTATGGCTACACCTTC; cdr3_aa: CSARSIGPYGYTF
v_call: TRBV20-1; j_call: TRBJ1-2; clone_size: -; d_call: -; cdr3_nt: TGCAGTGCTAGAGATCGGTACACTCAGACACATAACTATGGCTACACCTTC; cdr3_aa: CSARDRYTQTHNYGYTF
v_call: TRBV29-1; j_call: TRBJ1-2; clone_size: -; d_call: -; cdr3_nt: TGCAGCGTTGATAGCAGGGTGGGTGGCTACACCTTC; cdr3_aa: CSVDSRVGGYTF
v_call: TRBV5-6; j_call: TRBJ2-1; clone_size: -; d_call: -; cdr3_nt: TGTGCCAGCAGGCAACCCGGGGAGGCCTACAATGAGCAGTTCTTC; cdr3_aa: CASRQPGEAYNEQFF
v_call: TRBV9; j_call: TRBJ2-1; clone_size: -; d_call: TRBD1; cdr3_nt: TGTGCCAGCAGCCCGAAGCAGGGGGCGATCGATGAGCAGTTCTTC; cdr3_aa: CASSPKQGAIDEQFF
v_call: TRBV23-1; j_call: TRBJ2-7; clone_size: -; d_call: -; cdr3_nt: TGCGCCAGCAGTCCAAGTGGGCAGCTCCCCTACGAGCAGTACTTC; cdr3_aa: CASSPSGQLPYEQYF
v_call: TRBV7-8; j_call: TRBJ2-5; clone_size: -; d_call: -; cdr3_nt: TGTGCCAGCACTTGGGTTCCGGGTCTCCAAGAGACCCAGTACTTC; cdr3_aa: CASTWVPGLQETQYF
v_call: TRBV30; j_call: TRBJ1-5; clone_size: -; d_call: -; cdr3_nt: TGTGCCTGGAGCCGAGGGGTGGGTCAGCCCCAGCATTTT; cdr3_aa: CAWSRGVGQPQHF
v_call: TRBV11-2; j_call: TRBJ2-5; clone_size: -; d_call: -; cdr3_nt: TGTGCCAGCAGCTTCCGTCCCGGGTCCCAAGAGACCCAGTACTTC; cdr3_aa: CASSFRPGSQETQYF
v_call: TRBV27; j_call: TRBJ2-3; clone_size: -; d_call: TRBD2; cdr3_nt: TGTGCCAGCAGTTTGTCTAGCGGGGCCGATACGCAGTATTTT; cdr3_aa: CASSLSSGADTQYF
v_call: TRBV29-1; j_call: TRBJ2-7; clone_size: -; d_call: TRBD2; cdr3_nt: TGCAGCGTTGGGGGCGGGGGAGTAACCTACGAGCAGTACTTC; cdr3_aa: CSVGGGGVTYEQYF
v_call: TRBV11-2; j_call: TRBJ2-1; clone_size: once; d_call: -; cdr3_nt: TGTGCCAGCAGCAAAGTAGCACCTAACAATGAGCAGTTCTTC; cdr3_aa: CASSKVAPNNEQFF
v_call: TRBV3-1; j_call: TRBJ2-5; clone_size: -; d_call: -; cdr3_nt: TGTGCCAGCAGCCAAGGTAGTGGGAAAGAGACCCAGTACTTC; cdr3_aa: CASSQGSGKETQYF
v_call: TRBV30; j_call: TRBJ1-3; clone_size: once; d_call: -; cdr3_nt: TGTGCCGCATACAAGGGTTCGCCAAACACCATATATTTT; cdr3_aa: CAAYKGSPNTIYF